This TCR beta chain originates from a study of cytotoxic CD8 clonotypes in ibrutinib-treated CLL (dated by TCRdb to the early 2020s). Regarding the study in general: In this cohort, approximately 15 patients were treatment-naive and ten to eleven were relapsed/refractory, while some 18 had unmutated IGHV. Cryopreserved peripheral blood mononuclear cells were obtained before treatment, at response, and at either sustained remission or disease progression. Partial responses were observed in about 25 patients and complete responses in 2; after a median follow-up of about 69 months, remission was maintained in approximately 14 patients and progression was observed in roughly 12. Response samples were taken after a median of 12 months on treatment, ranging from about 6 to 36 months. Of the 86 people in the trial, about 25 had longitudinal samples available. An average of 255,043 productive templates and 80,000 to 100,000 productive rearrangements was obtained per sample. Every sample from remission and from progressive disease was obtained while the patients were still on ibrutinib. The investigation overall reported the following: Sampling times were not matched between sustained-remission and progressing patients, and lymph node repertoires were not studied. Baseline clonality was found to be higher than that of age-matched healthy donors and was strongly correlated with circulating CD8+ T-cell counts. At ibrutinib response clonality went up, during sustained remission it held steady, and at progression it dropped back toward baseline. Public clonotypes were rare and either contracted or stayed stable during treatment, and the rise in clonality at ibrutinib response reflected the expansion of private clonotypes.

This specimen's time point label, per the study, means: about a year on ibrutinib. Approximately 2 micrograms of genomic DNA were extracted from cryopreserved PBMCs for TCR beta library preparation. Longitudinal blood samples from CLL patients on ibrutinib monotherapy were analyzed using high-throughput TCR beta sequencing. Patients were enrolled in a phase 2 open-label single-center ibrutinib monotherapy trial. On a MiSeq, deep resolution sequencing aimed for a depth between 1 in 1 million and 1 in 200,000 T cells, with each clonotype covered 10x on average. The immunoSEQ hsTCRB Kit was used to generate the TCR beta libraries. The original pipeline was this. The data were analyzed with ImmunoSEQ Analyzer and ImmunoSEQ Data Assistant, and V, D and J gene assignments followed IMGT definitions. Clonality was computed as one minus normalized Shannon entropy of productive rearrangement frequencies, ranging from 0 to 1. Only overrepresented clonotypes making up at least 0.05% of each patient's repertoire were included in the public clonotype analysis. Roughly 12 age-matched healthy donor repertoires from immuneACCESS were used as controls for clonality. TCRdb's version of the immuneACCESS table is confined to in-frame rearrangements and falls short of the full clone set. An unresolved V gene accounts for under half of the shortfall where checked; the remainder is of unknown origin. That table supplies the V and J calls and clone size; D and trimming were determined from the DNA. Within this sample are approximately 140,000 clones, with approximately 80% of them counted one time only. The ten largest clonotypes hold about 29% of the sample.

Comments on this clone: No cognate antigen has been identified for it. Base-call qualities are not available, and no considerably larger clone is one nucleotide away.

Sample: PBMCs, taken after 12 months of ibrutinib treatment. This clonotype was obtained from a human donor with chronic lymphocytic leukemia.

The sequence in DNA is TGTGCCATCAGCCTAGAAGGACAGGGCGGCTACACCTTC. Its protein reads: CAISLEGQGGYTF. Recombination connected TRBV10-3 to TRBJ1-2; 8 bases in the middle match TRBD1. From the cysteine up to the phenylalanine, the CDR3 has a length of 13 residues. Only the CDR3 region is kept as DNA, spanning 39 bases read in frame from base 1. V ends up 6 bases short and J 8 bases short, with an unmatched junction base count of 8. Sequences ENHRY (CDR1) and SYGVKD (CDR2) are obtained from the germline V gene.